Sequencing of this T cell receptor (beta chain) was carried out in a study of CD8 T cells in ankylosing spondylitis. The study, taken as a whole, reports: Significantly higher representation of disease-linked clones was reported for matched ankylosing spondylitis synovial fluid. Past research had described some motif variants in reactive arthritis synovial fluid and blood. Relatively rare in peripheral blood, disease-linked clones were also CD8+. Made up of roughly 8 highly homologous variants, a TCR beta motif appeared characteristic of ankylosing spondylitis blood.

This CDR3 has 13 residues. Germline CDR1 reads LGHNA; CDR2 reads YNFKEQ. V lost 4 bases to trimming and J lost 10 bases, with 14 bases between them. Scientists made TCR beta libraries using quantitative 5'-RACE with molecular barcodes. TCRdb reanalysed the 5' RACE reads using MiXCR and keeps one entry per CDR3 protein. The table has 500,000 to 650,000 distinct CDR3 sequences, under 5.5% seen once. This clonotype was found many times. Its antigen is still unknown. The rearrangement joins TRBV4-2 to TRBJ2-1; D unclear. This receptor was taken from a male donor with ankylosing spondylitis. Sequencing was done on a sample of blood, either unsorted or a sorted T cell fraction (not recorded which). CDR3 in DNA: TGTGCCAGCAGCCCAGACTGGGCAGGAGAGCAGTTCTTC. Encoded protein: CASSPDWAGEQFF.